One sample yielded the 2 T cell receptor beta chains listed below, sequenced in a study of T-cell memory formation after mild COVID-19 (dated by TCRdb to the early 2020s). Libraries were made using 5' RACE. Sequencer: Illumina NovaSeq 6000. TCRdb passed the public sequencing reads through fastp at Q25 and MiXCR, retaining productive beta sequences. Rows with a matching CDR3 protein are joined into one entry that keeps the most common DNA and genes. The sample includes some 290,000 distinct CDR3 sequences, with about 17% observed a single time. Of the sample, roughly 20% falls within the top ten clones. Sequenced material: PBMCs or a T cell subset sorted from them (not recorded which). The receptors come from a man between 18 and 35 years old who had mild COVID-19 (a few samples of this study predate the infection). The sample titles of this study are shuffled in the database, so cell type and time point are left out; the donor was told from shared clones.

This clonotype was seen ten or more times. The rearrangement uses TRBV6-5 and TRBJ2-1, with D tentatively TRBD2 (5 bases). V was cut by 6 bases and J by 0 bases, with 12 bases left in between. The CDR3 is 15 residues long. Per germline, CDR1 MNHEY and CDR2 SVGAGI. Written as DNA, the CDR3 is TGTGCCAGCAGGGAGGCAACCTACTCCTACAATGAGCAGTTCTTC. Protein sequence: CASREATYSYNEQFF.

This clonotype turned up a few times. Being one base from a much bigger clone, this may be a read error. This chain joins TRBV7-6 and TRBJ2-2; 11 nucleotides match TRBD1. This CDR3 has 14 amino acids. Germline-derived CDR1 and CDR2 are SGHVS and FNYEAQ. The CDR3 sequence is CASSGQGAAGELYF. Written as DNA, the CDR3 is TGTGCCAGCAGTGGACAGGGGGCTGCCGGGGAGCTGTATTTT. The whole variable domain, filled in from reference TRBV7-6 and TRBJ2-2, reads GAGVSQSPRYKVTKRGQDVALRCDPISGHVSLYWYRQALGQGPEFLTYFNYEAQQDKSGLPNDRFSAERPEGSISTLTIQRTEQRDSAMYRCASSGQGAAGELYFGEGSRLTVL.